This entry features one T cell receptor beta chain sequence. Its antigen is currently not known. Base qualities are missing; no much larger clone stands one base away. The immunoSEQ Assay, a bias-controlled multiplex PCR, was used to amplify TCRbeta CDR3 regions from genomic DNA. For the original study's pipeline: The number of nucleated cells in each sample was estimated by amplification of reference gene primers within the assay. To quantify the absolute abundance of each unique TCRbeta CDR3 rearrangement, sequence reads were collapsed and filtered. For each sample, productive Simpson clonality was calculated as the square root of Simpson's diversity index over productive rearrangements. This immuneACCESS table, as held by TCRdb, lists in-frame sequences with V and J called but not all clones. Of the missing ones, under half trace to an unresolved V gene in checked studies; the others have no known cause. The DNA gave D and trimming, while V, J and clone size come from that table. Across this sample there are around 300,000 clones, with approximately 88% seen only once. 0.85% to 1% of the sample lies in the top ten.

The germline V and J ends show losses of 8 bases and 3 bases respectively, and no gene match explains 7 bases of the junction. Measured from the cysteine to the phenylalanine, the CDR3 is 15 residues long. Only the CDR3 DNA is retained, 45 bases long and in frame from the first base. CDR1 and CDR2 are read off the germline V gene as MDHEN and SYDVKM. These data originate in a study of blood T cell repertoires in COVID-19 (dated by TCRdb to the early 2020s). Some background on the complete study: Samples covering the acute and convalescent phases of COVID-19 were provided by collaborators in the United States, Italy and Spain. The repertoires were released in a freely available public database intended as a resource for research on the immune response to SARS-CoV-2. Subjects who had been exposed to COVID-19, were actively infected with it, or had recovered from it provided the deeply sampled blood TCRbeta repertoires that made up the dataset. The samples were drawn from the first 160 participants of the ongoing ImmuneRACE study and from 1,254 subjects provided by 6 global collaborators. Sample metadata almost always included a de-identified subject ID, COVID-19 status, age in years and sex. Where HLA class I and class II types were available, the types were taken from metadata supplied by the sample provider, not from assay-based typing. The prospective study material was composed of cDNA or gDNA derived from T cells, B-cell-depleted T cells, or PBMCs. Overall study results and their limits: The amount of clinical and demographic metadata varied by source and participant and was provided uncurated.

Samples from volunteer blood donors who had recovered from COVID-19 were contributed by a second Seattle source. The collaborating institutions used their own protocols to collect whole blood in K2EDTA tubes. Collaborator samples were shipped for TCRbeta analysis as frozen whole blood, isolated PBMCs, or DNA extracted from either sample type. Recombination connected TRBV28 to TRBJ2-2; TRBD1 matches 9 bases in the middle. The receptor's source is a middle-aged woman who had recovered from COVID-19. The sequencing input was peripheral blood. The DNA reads TGTGCCAGCGGAACAAACAGGGGGCACACCGGGGAGCTGTTTTTT. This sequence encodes CASGTNRGHTGELFF.